These T cell receptor beta chains were read from a single sample in a study of post-analysis software for immune sequencing data. TCRdb re-analysed the PCR reads in MiXCR, keeping a single row per CDR3 protein. This table holds roughly 540,000 distinct CDR3 sequences, roughly 34% found once. The sequencing sample was made of blood. These receptors came from a girl younger than 18 with multiple sclerosis. Both conserved end residues are part of each CDR3. Fields, in order: D gene, clone size, V gene, J gene, CDR3 length, CDR3 DNA, CDR3 protein. D genes are given only for firm matches. Size is stated for part of the rows, as once, few or many counts, or as a class when the clone is expanded.

d_gene: .; abundance: .; v_gene: TRBV6-5; j_gene: TRBJ2-1; len: 14; CDR3nt: TGTGCCAGCGGTCGGGTGTTCTCCTACAATGAGCAGTTCTTC; CDR3aa: CASGRVFSYNEQFF
d_gene: TRBD2; abundance: .; v_gene: TRBV12-3/TRBV12-4; j_gene: TRBJ2-5; len: 13; CDR3nt: TGTGCCAGCAGACTGGGGGGGAGGGGGACCCAGTACTTC; CDR3aa: CASRLGGRGTQYF
d_gene: .; abundance: once; v_gene: TRBV6-1; j_gene: TRBJ1-5; len: 16; CDR3nt: TGTGCCAGCAGTGCGGGCCCTCAGGGCGCCTATCAGCCCCAGCATTTT; CDR3aa: CASSAGPQGAYQPQHF
d_gene: .; abundance: .; v_gene: TRBV28; j_gene: TRBJ1-5; len: 14; CDR3nt: TGTGCCAGCAGTTTATCCCAGCCCAATCGGCCCCAGCATTTT; CDR3aa: CASSLSQPNRPQHF
d_gene: .; abundance: .; v_gene: TRBV12-3/TRBV12-4; j_gene: TRBJ1-1; len: 14; CDR3nt: TGTGCCAGCAGTTTAGAGGGTGGGGCCACTGAAGCTTTCTTT; CDR3aa: CASSLEGGATEAFF
d_gene: .; abundance: .; v_gene: TRBV6-1; j_gene: TRBJ1-2; len: 12; CDR3nt: TGTGCCAGCAGTGACGACTACTATGGCTACACCTTC; CDR3aa: CASSDDYYGYTF
d_gene: TRBD1; abundance: .; v_gene: TRBV6-5; j_gene: TRBJ2-3; len: 15; CDR3nt: TGTGCCAGCAGTTTGTCGGACAGGGTATTAGATACGCAGTATTTT; CDR3aa: CASSLSDRVLDTQYF
d_gene: .; abundance: .; v_gene: TRBV2; j_gene: TRBJ2-5; len: 14; CDR3nt: TGTGCCAGCAGCGCAAGTGGGTTCGGGGAGACCCAGTACTTC; CDR3aa: CASSASGFGETQYF
d_gene: .; abundance: many; v_gene: TRBV4-2; j_gene: TRBJ2-6; len: 16; CDR3nt: TGTGCCAGCAGCCAAGATGAAACTTCTGGGGCCAACGTCCTGACTTTC; CDR3aa: CASSQDETSGANVLTF
d_gene: .; abundance: .; v_gene: TRBV6-5; j_gene: TRBJ1-2; len: 13; CDR3nt: TGTGCCAGCTCTTGGCGCCCCGCCTACGGCTACACCTTC; CDR3aa: CASSWRPAYGYTF
d_gene: TRBD2; abundance: few; v_gene: TRBV12-3/TRBV12-4; j_gene: TRBJ2-7; len: 15; CDR3nt: TGTGCCAGCAGCCCCGGGACTAGCGGGTACTACGAGCAGTACTTC; CDR3aa: CASSPGTSGYYEQYF
d_gene: .; abundance: .; v_gene: TRBV6-2/TRBV6-3; j_gene: TRBJ2-1; len: 14; CDR3nt: TGTGCCAGCCACCACCCGGACTCCTATAATGAGCAGTTCTTC; CDR3aa: CASHHPDSYNEQFF
d_gene: TRBD1; abundance: few; v_gene: TRBV5-1; j_gene: TRBJ2-7; len: 15; CDR3nt: TGCGCCAGCAGCTCCGTCGGGACAGGGGAGAGCGAGCAGTACTTC; CDR3aa: CASSSVGTGESEQYF